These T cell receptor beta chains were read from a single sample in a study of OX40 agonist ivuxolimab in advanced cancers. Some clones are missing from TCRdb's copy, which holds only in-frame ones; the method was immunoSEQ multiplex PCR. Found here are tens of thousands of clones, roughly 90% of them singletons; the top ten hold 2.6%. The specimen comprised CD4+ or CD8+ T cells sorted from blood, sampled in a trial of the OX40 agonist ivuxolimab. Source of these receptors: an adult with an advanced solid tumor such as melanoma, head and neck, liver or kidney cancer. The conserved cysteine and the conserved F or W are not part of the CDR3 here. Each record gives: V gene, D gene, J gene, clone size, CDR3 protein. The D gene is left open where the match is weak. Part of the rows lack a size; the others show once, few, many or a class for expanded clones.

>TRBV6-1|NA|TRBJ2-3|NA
ASGWGLSTDTQY
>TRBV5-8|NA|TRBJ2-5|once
ASSPRLLGETQY
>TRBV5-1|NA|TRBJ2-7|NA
ASSLGTGTYEQY
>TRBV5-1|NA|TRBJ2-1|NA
ASSLAGAGYYNEQF
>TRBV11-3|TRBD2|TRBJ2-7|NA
ASTPWGGVNEQY
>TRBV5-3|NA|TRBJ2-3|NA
APPVLFVDTQY
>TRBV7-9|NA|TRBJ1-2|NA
ASSPDRTYGYT
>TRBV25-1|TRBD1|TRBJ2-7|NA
ASSEFGTGYEQY
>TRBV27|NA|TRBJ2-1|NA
ASSLWGNEQF
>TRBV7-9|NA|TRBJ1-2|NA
ASSNQGRGYT
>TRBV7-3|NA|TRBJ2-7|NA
ASSFRRNYEQY
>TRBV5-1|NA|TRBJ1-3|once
ASSPQGSGNTIY
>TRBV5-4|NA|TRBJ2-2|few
ASRPGGVLNTGELF
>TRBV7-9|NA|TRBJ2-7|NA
ASSLRGGPYEQY
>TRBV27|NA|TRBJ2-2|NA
ASRRVAINTGELF
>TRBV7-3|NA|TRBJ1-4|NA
ASSSQPGDLLF
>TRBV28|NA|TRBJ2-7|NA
ASSSVLSLLTGDYEQY
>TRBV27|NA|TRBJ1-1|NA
ASSRNRVNTEAF
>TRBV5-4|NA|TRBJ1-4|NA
ARVSPGYEKLF
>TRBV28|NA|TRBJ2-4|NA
ASSFLTDLLAKNIQY
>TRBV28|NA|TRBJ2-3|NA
ASSFAQGDTQY
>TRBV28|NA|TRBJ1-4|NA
ASSFADNWDEKLF
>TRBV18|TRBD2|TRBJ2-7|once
ASSPTSGSLYEQY
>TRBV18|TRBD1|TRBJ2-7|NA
ASSPPLGQGSSYEQY
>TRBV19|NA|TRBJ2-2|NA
ASSPGAGGELF
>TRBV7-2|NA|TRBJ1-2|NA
ASSPEGVGGYT
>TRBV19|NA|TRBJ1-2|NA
ASSTTSINYGYT
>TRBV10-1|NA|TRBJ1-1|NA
ASSGDLLTEAF
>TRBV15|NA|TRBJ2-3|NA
ATSRTIPRSTDTQY
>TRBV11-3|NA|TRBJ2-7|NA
ASSRADREQY
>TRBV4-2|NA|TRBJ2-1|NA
ASSLLAGAYNEQF
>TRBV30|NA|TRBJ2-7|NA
AWSVRDTFSYEQY
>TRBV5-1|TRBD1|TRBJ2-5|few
ASSLTGGETQY
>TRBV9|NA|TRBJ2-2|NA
ASSFSWGNTGELF
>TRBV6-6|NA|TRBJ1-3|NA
ASSVDSLGGNTIY
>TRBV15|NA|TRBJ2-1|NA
ATSRPGVGYNEQF
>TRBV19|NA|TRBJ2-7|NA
ASSDQGSLGEQY
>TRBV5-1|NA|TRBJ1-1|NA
ASSLVGTPVNTEAF
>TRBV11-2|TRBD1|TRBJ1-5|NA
ASSPQTGANQPQH